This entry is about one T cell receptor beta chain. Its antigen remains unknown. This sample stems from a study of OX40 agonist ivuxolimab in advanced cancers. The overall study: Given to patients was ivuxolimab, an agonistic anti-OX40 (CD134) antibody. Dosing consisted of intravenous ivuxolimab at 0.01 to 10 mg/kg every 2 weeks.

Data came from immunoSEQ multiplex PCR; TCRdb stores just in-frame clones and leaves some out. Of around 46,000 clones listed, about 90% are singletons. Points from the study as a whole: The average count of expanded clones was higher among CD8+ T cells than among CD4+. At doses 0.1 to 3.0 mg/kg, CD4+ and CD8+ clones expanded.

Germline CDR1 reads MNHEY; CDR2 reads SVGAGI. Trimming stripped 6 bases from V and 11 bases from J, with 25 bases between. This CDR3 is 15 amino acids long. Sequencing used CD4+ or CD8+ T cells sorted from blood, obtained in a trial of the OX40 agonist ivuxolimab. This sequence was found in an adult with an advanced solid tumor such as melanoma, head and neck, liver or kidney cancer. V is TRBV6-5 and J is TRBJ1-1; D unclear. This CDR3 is CASSQWTNTLSYAFF. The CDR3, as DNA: TGTGCCAGCAGCCAATGGACCAATACCCTTTCGTATGCTTTCTTT.